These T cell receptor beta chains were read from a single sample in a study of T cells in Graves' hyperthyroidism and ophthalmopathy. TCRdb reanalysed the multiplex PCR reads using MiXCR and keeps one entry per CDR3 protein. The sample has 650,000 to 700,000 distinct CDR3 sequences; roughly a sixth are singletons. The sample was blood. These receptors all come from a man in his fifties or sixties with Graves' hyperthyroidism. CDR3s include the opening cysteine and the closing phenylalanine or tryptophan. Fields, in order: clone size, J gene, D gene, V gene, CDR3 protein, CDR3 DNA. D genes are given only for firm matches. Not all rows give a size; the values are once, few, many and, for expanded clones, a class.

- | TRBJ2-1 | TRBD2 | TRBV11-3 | CASSSRGLAAPSSYNEQFF | TGTGCCAGCAGCTCAAGGGGACTAGCGGCGCCCAGCTCCTACAATGAGCAGTTCTTC
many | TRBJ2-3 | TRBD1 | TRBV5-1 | CASSLQQGARDTQYF | TGCGCCAGCAGCTTGCAGCAGGGGGCAAGAGATACGCAGTATTTT
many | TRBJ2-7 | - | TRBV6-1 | CASSEKVGSYEQYF | TGTGCCAGCAGTGAGAAAGTTGGCTCCTACGAGCAGTACTTC
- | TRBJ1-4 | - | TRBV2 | CASIQGAVNEKLFF | TGTGCCAGCATCCAAGGGGCGGTTAATGAAAAACTGTTTTTT
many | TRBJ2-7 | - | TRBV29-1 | CSVEDLGEQYF | TGCAGCGTTGAAGATTTGGGCGAGCAGTACTTC
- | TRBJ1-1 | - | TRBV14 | CASSQDIGRPNTEAFF | TGTGCCAGCAGCCAAGATATAGGGCGGCCAAACACTGAAGCTTTCTTT
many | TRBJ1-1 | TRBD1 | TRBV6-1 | CASRKEDRVAFF | TGTGCCAGCAGAAAGGAGGACAGGGTAGCTTTCTTT
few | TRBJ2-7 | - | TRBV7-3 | CASSSRATLGAEQYF | TGTGCCAGCAGCTCACGGGCCACCCTAGGAGCCGAGCAGTACTTC
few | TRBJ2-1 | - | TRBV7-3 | CASSLNSGEQFF | TGTGCCAGCAGCTTAAATTCCGGCGAGCAGTTCTTC
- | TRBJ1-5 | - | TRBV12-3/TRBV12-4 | CASSGKWNQPQHF | TGTGCCAGCAGTGGGAAATGGAATCAGCCCCAGCATTTT
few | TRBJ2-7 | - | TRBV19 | CASSEGIKQYF | TGTGCCAGTAGTGAAGGCATTAAGCAGTACTTC
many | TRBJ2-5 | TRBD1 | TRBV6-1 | CASSEDGTGEETQYF | TGTGCCAGCAGTGAAGATGGGACAGGGGAAGAGACCCAGTACTTC
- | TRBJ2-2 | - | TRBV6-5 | CASSYSSQAANTGELVF | TGTGCCAGCAGTTACTCATCGCAGGCTGCGAACACCGGGGAGCTGGTTTTT
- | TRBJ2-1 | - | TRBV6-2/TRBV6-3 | CASRRRDSPIYNEQFF | TGTGCCAGCAGGCGACGGGACTCTCCGATCTACAATGAGCAGTTCTTC
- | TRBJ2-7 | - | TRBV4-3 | CASSQDQQGIYEQYF | TGCGCCAGCAGCCAAGATCAACAGGGTATTTACGAGCAGTACTTC
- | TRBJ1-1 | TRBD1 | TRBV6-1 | CASSAYRGGGNTEAFF | TGTGCCAGCAGTGCGTACAGGGGTGGGGGGAACACTGAAGCTTTCTTT
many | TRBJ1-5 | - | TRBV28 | CASRPEQFNQPQHF | TGTGCCAGCAGACCAGAGCAGTTCAATCAGCCCCAGCATTTT
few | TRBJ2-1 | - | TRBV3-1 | CASSQGNSGRSYNEQFF | TGTGCCAGCAGCCAAGGTAACAGCGGACGCTCCTACAATGAGCAGTTCTTC
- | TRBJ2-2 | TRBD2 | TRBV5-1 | CASIGLAGDTGELFF | TGCGCCAGCATCGGACTAGCGGGAGACACCGGGGAGCTGTTTTTT
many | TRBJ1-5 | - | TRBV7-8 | CASSLGVGGRSNQPQHF | TGTGCCAGCAGCTTAGGCGTGGGGGGGCGAAGCAATCAGCCCCAGCATTTT
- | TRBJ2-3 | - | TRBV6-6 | CASSYSNEGLTDTQYF | TGTGCCAGCAGTTACTCGAATGAGGGGTTAACAGATACGCAGTATTTT
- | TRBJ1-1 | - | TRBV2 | CATRSGGNTEAFF | TGTGCCACCAGGAGCGGGGGGAACACTGAAGCTTTCTTT
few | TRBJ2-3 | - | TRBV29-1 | CRQRLDLDTQYF | TGCAGACAGCGTCTGGACTTAGATACGCAGTATTTT
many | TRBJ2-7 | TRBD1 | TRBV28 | CASSLPGQVWEQYF | TGTGCCAGCAGTCTACCGGGACAGGTCTGGGAGCAGTACTTC
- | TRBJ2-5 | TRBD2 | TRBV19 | CASSTELAGPSKTQYF | TGTGCCAGTAGTACAGAACTAGCGGGACCGTCGAAGACCCAGTACTTC
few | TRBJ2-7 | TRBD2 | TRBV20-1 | CSASVRLAGVEQYF | TGCAGTGCTAGTGTGAGACTAGCGGGAGTAGAGCAGTACTTC
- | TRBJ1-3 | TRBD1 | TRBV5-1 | CASSWGQPQVSSGNTIYF | TGCGCCAGCAGCTGGGGACAGCCTCAAGTAAGCTCTGGAAACACCATATATTTT
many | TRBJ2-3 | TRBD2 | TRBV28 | CAIAGTSGTSTDTQYF | TGTGCCATCGCCGGGACTAGCGGAACTAGCACAGATACGCAGTATTTT
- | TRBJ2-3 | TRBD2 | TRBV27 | CASGLGGTDTQYF | TGTGCCAGCGGACTAGGTGGCACAGATACGCAGTATTTT
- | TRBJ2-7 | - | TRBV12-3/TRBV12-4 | CASSLVGWDSYEQYF | TGTGCCAGCAGTTTAGTCGGGTGGGACTCCTACGAGCAGTACTTC
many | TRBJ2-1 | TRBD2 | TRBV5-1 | CASSLTAGGGNEQFF | TGCGCCAGCAGCTTGACAGCGGGAGGTGGGAATGAGCAGTTCTTC
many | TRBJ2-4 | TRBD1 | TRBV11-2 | CASSFQGAVNIQYF | TGTGCCAGCAGCTTCCAGGGGGCTGTGAACATTCAGTACTTC
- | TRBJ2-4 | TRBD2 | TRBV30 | CAWAGSGRAGIQYF | TGTGCCTGGGCGGGAAGCGGGAGGGCTGGCATTCAGTACTTC
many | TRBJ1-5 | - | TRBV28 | CASSLNQPQHF | TGTGCCAGCAGTTTAAATCAGCCCCAGCATTTT
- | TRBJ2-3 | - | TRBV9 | CASSVAFSGSTDTQYF | TGTGCCAGCAGCGTAGCTTTTAGCGGAAGCACAGATACGCAGTATTTT
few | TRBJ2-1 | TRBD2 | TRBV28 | CASSSLAEPYNKQFF | TGTGCCAGCAGTTCACTAGCGGAACCCTACAATAAGCAGTTCTTC
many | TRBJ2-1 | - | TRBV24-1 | CATSVPGLGTGVLTYNEQFF | -
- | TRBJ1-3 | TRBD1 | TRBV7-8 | CASGPQTGGGNTIYF | TGTGCCAGCGGTCCGCAGACAGGGGGCGGAAACACCATATATTTT
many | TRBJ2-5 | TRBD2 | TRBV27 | CASSPRTSGTGGTQYF | TGTGCCAGCAGTCCCCGGACTAGCGGGACCGGGGGGACCCAGTACTTC
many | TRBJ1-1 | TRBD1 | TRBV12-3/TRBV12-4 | CASKVTGGLNTEAFF | TGTGCCAGCAAAGTAACAGGGGGGCTAAACACTGAAGCTTTCTTT
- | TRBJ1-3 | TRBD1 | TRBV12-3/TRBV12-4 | CASSSFGQAGGNTIYF | TGTGCCAGCAGTAGCTTCGGACAGGCGGGAGGAAACACCATATATTTT
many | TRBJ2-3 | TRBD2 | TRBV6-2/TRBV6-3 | CASSYSIQKGLVTDTQYF | TGTGCCAGCAGTTACTCCATTCAGAAGGGACTAGTCACAGATACGCAGTATTTT
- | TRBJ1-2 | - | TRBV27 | CASRRVSLDYGYTF | TGTGCCAGCCGGAGGGTCAGTTTAGACTATGGCTACACCTTC
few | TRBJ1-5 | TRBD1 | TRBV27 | CASRRVGQGAGQPQHF | TGTGCCAGCAGACGCGTTGGACAGGGGGCCGGACAGCCCCAGCATTTT
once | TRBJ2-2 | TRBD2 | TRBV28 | CASSLSSGSAGELFF | TGTGCCAGCAGTTTATCTAGCGGGAGTGCCGGGGAGCTGTTTTTT
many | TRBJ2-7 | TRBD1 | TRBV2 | CASSEPGQGTYEQYF | TGTGCCAGCAGTGAGCCGGGACAGGGGACCTACGAGCAGTACTTC
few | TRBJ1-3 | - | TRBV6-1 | CASGGFGNTIYF | TGTGCCAGCGGGGGTTTTGGAAACACCATATATTTT
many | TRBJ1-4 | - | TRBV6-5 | CASSYTTGTQNEKLFF | TGTGCCAGCAGTTACACGACCGGGACACAGAATGAAAAACTGTTTTTT
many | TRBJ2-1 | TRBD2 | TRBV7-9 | CASSLLASGRDEQFF | TGTGCCAGCAGCTTACTGGCTAGCGGGAGGGATGAGCAGTTCTTC
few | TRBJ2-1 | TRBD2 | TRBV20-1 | CSAKTSAGDSYNEQFF | TGCAGTGCTAAAACGAGCGCGGGAGACTCCTACAATGAGCAGTTCTTC